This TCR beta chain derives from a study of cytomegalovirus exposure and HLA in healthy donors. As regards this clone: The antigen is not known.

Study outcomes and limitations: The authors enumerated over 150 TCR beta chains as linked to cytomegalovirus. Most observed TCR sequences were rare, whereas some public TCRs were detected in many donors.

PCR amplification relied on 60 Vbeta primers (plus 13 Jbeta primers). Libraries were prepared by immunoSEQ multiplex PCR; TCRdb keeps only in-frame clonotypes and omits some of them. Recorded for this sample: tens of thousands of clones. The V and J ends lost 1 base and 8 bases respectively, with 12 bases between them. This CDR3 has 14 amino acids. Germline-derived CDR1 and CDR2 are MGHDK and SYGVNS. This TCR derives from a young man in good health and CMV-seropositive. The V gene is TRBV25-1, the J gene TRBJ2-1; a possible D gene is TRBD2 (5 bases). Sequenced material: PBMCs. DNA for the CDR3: TGTGCCAGCAGTGAATGGGAGAGTAGACATGAGCAGTTCTTC. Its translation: CASSEWESRHEQFF.